This TCR beta chain was retrieved from a study of T cell repertoires in cytomegalovirus infection. V was clipped by 6 bases and J by 3 bases; unmatched bases: 7. This CDR3 has 15 residues. Per germline, CDR1 SEHNR and CDR2 FQNEAQ (reference sequence). MiXCR, run by TCRdb on the reads, gives a single entry per CDR3 protein. The data contain fewer than 650,000 distinct CDR3 sequences, almost 40% of them singletons. This clonotype has only a few counts. What it binds is not known. The receptor comes from a human donor in good health (CMV status not recorded). Some clones in this sample may be carry-over from other donors' samples. Material: cultured PBMCs, obtained from culture after CMV antigen stimulation. The genes are TRBV7-9 and TRBJ2-5; 10 bases fit TRBD2. In DNA, the CDR3 is TGTGCCAGCAGATCTAGCGGGAGATGGGAAGAGACCCAGTACTTC. It translates to CASRSSGRWEETQYF.